This TCR beta chain emerged from a study of blood T cell repertoires in COVID-19. The CDR3 extends over 17 amino acids. Germline values: CDR1 WSHSY, CDR2 SAAADI. Trimming removed 0 bases from V and 4 bases from J, with 18 bases in between. Data came from immunoSEQ multiplex PCR; TCRdb stores just in-frame clones and leaves some out. This sample yields some 310,000 clones, of which 90% are seen a single time; roughly 2.8% belongs to the top ten. This clonotype originated in a woman aged 25 to 39 with COVID-19, enrolled during active disease. The chain employs TRBV10-2 and TRBJ2-5; perhaps TRBD2 as D (7 bases). Specimen: peripheral blood. The DNA for the CDR3 is TGCGCCAGCAGTGAGTCGACTTGGGGGGGCATGCGAGAGACCCAGTACTTC. Amino acid sequence: CASSESTWGGMRETQYF.